The source of this T cell receptor beta chain is a study of CD8 T cells in Susac syndrome. Roughly 0.5 to 1 ug RNA was reverse transcribed with random hexamers. One entry per CDR3 protein, called by TCRdb with MiXCR from the immunoSEQ multiplex PCR reads. Of roughly 80,000 distinct CDR3 sequences in the sample, approximately 94% were seen once. Germline CDR1 is MGHDK and CDR2 is SYGVNS. There are 14 residues in the CDR3. Trimming removed 5 bases at V and 2 bases at J, with 13 bases between. Sample: CD4+ T cells from PBMCs. V usage is TRBV25-1 and J usage is TRBJ2-7, with D perhaps given as TRBD1 or TRBD2 (6 bases each). This sequence was found in a human donor with Susac syndrome. CDR3 nucleotide sequence: TGTGCCAGCAGTTTATCCGGGGGCACCTACGAGCAGTACTTC. It translates to CASSLSGGTYEQYF.